The present TCR beta chain was sequenced within a study of glioma-infiltrating T cells after dendritic cell vaccination. The study's findings and limits: Higher TCR clonality did not directly relate to longer survival.

V gave up 6 bases and J gave up 6 bases; unmatched junction bases: 7. The CDR3 spans 14 residues. Per the germline V gene, CDR1 is SNHLY and CDR2 is FYNNEI. About this clone: What it binds is unknown.

The PCR used 60 V beta and 13 J beta primers. The repertoire was sequenced with immunoSEQ multiplex PCR; TCRdb's copy has only in-frame clones and lacks some. The table records around 96,000 clones, over 60% of them present only once. This clonotype originated in a human donor with glioblastoma. The chain links TRBV2 to TRBJ1-5, with 8 nucleotides matching TRBD1. Sample: blood, taken before dendritic cell vaccination. DNA for the CDR3: TGTGCCAGCAGATACGGGACAGGTCCTCAGCCCCAGCATTTT. Protein product: CASRYGTGPQPQHF. The full variable domain, its missing parts supplied by reference TRBV2 and TRBJ1-5, is EPEVTQTPSHQVTQMGQEVILRCVPISNHLYFYWYRQILGQKVEFLVSFYNNEISEKSEIFDDQFSVERPDGSNFTLKIRSTKLEDSAMYFCASRYGTGPQPQHFGDGTRLSIL.